The 8 T cell receptor beta chains given below trace back to one sample, sequenced in a study of blood T cell repertoires in COVID-19. Sequencing was performed with immunoSEQ multiplex PCR; in TCRdb, only in-frame clones are kept and a portion is missing. The sample comprises about 270,000 clones, around 85% of which are singletons, and more than 1.1% rests with the top ten. The source material was peripheral blood. The receptor set was obtained from a human donor with COVID-19, enrolled during active disease. The donor label of this sample is uncertain.

The chain recombines TRBV6-5 with TRBJ2-5, with 14 bases that match TRBD2. CDR3 length: 16 amino acids. V gave up 2 bases and J gave up 4 bases; unmatched junction bases: 3. Germline V gene sequence: CDR1 MNHEY, CDR2 SVGAGI. The CDR3 sequence: CASSYGGLAGGETQYF. In DNA, the CDR3 is TGTGCCAGCAGTTACGGAGGACTAGCGGGAGGAGAGACCCAGTACTTC.

The chain uses TRBV6-5 and TRBJ2-1; 7 nucleotides agree with TRBD1. After removal of 5 bases from V and 8 bases from J, the junction contained 3 bases not matched to a gene. Looked up from germline, CDR1 is MNHEY and CDR2 is SVGAGI. The CDR3 is 12 amino acids. The DNA of the CDR3 is TGTGCCAGCAGTCGACAGGGACATGAGCAGTTCTTC. This translates into CASSRQGHEQFF.

This clone was detected once. V is TRBV2 and J is TRBJ2-2, with no clear D. Looked up from germline, CDR1 is SNHLY and CDR2 is FYNNEI. V was pared by 5 bases and J by 0 bases, with 10 bases between. The CDR3 consists of 15 residues. Here the CDR3 reads CASSSRHTNTGELFF. CDR3 coding DNA: TGTGCCAGCAGTTCAAGACACACGAACACCGGGGAGCTGTTTTTT.

This sequence joins TRBV30 and TRBJ2-7, with 7 bases identical to TRBD2. This CDR3 is 15 amino acids long. V trimming: 0 bases; J trimming: 5 bases; junction bases outside the gene matches: 10. Germline CDR1 GTSNPN, CDR2 SVGIG (reference sequence). CDR3 sequence: CAWSVGQRDYHEQYF. In nucleotides, the CDR3 is TGTGCCTGGAGTGTAGGGCAGCGGGACTACCACGAGCAGTACTTC. Using reference TRBV30 and TRBJ2-7 for the parts outside the CDR3, the full variable domain is SQTIHQWPATLVQPVGSPLSLECTVEGTSNPNLYWYRQAAGRGLQLLFYSVGIGQISSEVPQNLSASRPQDRQFILSSKKLLLSDSGFYLCAWSVGQRDYHEQYFGPGTRLTVT.

V and J are TRBV7-2 and TRBJ1-2; weak D call: TRBD1 (6 bases). Trimming cost V 5 bases and J 5 bases, with 12 bases left between them. Germline V CDR1 and CDR2: SGHTA, FQGNSA. The CDR3 sequence is 13 residues long. For the CDR3, the DNA is TGTGCCAGCAGCCCGGACAGCTATTATGGCTACACCTTC. Protein: CASSPDSYYGYTF.

The DNA for the CDR3 is TGTGCCAGTAGCCCTCGCGGGATCGAAGCTTTCTTT. This encodes CASSPRGIEAFF. The chain joins TRBV19 to TRBJ1-1; D ambiguous. V was pared by 6 bases and J by 8 bases, with 13 bases between. The CDR3 has 12 residues. Germline values: CDR1 LNHDA, CDR2 SQIVND (reference sequence).

This chain joins TRBV5-1 and TRBJ2-2; TRBD1 matches 7 bases. The CDR3 loop spans 15 amino acids. J gave up 5 bases and V 4 bases, and 8 bases lay outside the gene matches. The germline CDR1 and CDR2 sequences are SGHRS and YFSETQ. CDR3 residues: CASSPRDSGTGELFF. DNA of the CDR3: TGCGCCAGCAGCCCCAGGGACAGTGGGACCGGGGAGCTGTTTTTT. The variable domain in full, with the rest retrieved from reference TRBV5-1 and TRBJ2-2, is KAGVTQTPRYLIKTRGQQVTLSCSPISGHRSVSWYQQTPGQGLQFLFEYFSETQRNKGNFPGRFSGRQFSNSRSEMNVSTLELGDSALYLCASSPRDSGTGELFFGEGSRLTVL.

Written as DNA, the CDR3 is TGTGCCAGCTCACCACCTCTCGGGACAGGGGTCACTGAAGCTTTCTTT. Encoded protein: CASSPPLGTGVTEAFF. The rearrangement uses TRBV18 and TRBJ1-1; TRBD1 aligns across 10 bases. With V trimmed by 0 bases and J by 4 bases, 5 bases remained unmatched. CDR3 length: 16 amino acids. Germline assignment: CDR1 KGHSH and CDR2 LQKENI.